This T cell receptor (beta chain) was observed in a study of T-cell reconstitution after alpha-beta-depleted transplantation in children. The CDR3 length is 13 residues. From germline, CDR1 is DFQATT and CDR2 SNEGSKA (reference sequence). V gave up 8 bases and J gave up 4 bases, with 14 bases separating them. This sample's TCRbeta library carried unique molecular identifier barcodes. TCRdb itself ran the PCR reads through MiXCR, one entry per CDR3 protein. The repertoire holds a few hundred thousand distinct CDR3 sequences, with 43% as singletons. This chain links TRBV20-1 with TRBJ2-2; D might be TRBD1 (6 bases). This receptor was taken from a girl aged 2-15 years with aplastic anemia, due to receive a stem cell transplant. The sample was PBMCs, taken before TCRalphabeta/CD19-depleted stem cell transplant. For the CDR3, the DNA is TGCAGTTTCCGGGACACCCTCACCGGGGAGCTGTTTTTT. It yields the protein CSFRDTLTGELFF.